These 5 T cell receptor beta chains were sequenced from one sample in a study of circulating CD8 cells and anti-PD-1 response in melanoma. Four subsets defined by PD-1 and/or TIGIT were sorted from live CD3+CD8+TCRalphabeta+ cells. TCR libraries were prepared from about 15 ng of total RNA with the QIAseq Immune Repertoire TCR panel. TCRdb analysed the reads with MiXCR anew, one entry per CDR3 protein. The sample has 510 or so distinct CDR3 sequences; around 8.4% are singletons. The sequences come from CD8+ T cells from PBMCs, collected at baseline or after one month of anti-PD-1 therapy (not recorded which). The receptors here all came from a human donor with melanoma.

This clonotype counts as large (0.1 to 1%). CDR3 coding DNA: TGTGCCAGCAGCTCCGGGCTGGAAGAGACCCAGTACTTC. This translates into CASSSGLEETQYF. The chain carries TRBV7-3 and TRBJ2-5, with no clear D. CDR3 length: 13 amino acids. V lost 4 bases and J 3 bases, leaving 9 bases between the germline ends. CDR1 and CDR2 (germline): SGHTA, FQGTGA.

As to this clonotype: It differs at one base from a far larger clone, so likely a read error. CDR3 protein: CASSLGLAGVPTDTQYF. The CDR3 bases are TGTGCCAGCAGCTTGGGACTAGCGGGCGTACCAACAGATACGCAGTATTTT. The J gene is TRBJ2-3, the V gene TRBV5-6, with 10 bases fitting TRBD2. V trimming: 0 bases; J trimming: 3 bases; junction bases outside the gene matches: 7. CDR3 length: 17 amino acids. CDR1 SGHDT and CDR2 YYEEEE come from the germline V gene.

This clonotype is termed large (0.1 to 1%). CDR3 amino acids: CASSLSARTYEQYF. CDR3 DNA: TGTGCCAGCAGTTTATCGGCCAGGACCTACGAGCAGTACTTC. The chain couples TRBV27 to TRBJ2-7; D call uncertain. The CDR3 consists of 14 residues. In germline, CDR1 is MNHEY, CDR2 SMNVEV (reference sequence). The V end was cut by 0 bases, the J end by 2 bases, with 8 bases between.

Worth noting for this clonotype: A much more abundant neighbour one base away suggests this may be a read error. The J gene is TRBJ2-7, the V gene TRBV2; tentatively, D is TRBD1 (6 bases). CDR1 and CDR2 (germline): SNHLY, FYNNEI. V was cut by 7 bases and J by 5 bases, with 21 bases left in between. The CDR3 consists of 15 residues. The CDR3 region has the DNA TGTGCCAGCAATGGTTGGAGGACAGAGGGCGACGAGCAGTACTTC. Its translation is CASNGWRTEGDEQYF.

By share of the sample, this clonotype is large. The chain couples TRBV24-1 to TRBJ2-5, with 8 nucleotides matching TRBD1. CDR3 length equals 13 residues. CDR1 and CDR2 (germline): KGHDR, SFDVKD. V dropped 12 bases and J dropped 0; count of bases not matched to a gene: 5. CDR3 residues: CAAGTGDQETQYF. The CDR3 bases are TGTGCCGCCGGGACAGGAGACCAAGAGACCCAGTACTTC.